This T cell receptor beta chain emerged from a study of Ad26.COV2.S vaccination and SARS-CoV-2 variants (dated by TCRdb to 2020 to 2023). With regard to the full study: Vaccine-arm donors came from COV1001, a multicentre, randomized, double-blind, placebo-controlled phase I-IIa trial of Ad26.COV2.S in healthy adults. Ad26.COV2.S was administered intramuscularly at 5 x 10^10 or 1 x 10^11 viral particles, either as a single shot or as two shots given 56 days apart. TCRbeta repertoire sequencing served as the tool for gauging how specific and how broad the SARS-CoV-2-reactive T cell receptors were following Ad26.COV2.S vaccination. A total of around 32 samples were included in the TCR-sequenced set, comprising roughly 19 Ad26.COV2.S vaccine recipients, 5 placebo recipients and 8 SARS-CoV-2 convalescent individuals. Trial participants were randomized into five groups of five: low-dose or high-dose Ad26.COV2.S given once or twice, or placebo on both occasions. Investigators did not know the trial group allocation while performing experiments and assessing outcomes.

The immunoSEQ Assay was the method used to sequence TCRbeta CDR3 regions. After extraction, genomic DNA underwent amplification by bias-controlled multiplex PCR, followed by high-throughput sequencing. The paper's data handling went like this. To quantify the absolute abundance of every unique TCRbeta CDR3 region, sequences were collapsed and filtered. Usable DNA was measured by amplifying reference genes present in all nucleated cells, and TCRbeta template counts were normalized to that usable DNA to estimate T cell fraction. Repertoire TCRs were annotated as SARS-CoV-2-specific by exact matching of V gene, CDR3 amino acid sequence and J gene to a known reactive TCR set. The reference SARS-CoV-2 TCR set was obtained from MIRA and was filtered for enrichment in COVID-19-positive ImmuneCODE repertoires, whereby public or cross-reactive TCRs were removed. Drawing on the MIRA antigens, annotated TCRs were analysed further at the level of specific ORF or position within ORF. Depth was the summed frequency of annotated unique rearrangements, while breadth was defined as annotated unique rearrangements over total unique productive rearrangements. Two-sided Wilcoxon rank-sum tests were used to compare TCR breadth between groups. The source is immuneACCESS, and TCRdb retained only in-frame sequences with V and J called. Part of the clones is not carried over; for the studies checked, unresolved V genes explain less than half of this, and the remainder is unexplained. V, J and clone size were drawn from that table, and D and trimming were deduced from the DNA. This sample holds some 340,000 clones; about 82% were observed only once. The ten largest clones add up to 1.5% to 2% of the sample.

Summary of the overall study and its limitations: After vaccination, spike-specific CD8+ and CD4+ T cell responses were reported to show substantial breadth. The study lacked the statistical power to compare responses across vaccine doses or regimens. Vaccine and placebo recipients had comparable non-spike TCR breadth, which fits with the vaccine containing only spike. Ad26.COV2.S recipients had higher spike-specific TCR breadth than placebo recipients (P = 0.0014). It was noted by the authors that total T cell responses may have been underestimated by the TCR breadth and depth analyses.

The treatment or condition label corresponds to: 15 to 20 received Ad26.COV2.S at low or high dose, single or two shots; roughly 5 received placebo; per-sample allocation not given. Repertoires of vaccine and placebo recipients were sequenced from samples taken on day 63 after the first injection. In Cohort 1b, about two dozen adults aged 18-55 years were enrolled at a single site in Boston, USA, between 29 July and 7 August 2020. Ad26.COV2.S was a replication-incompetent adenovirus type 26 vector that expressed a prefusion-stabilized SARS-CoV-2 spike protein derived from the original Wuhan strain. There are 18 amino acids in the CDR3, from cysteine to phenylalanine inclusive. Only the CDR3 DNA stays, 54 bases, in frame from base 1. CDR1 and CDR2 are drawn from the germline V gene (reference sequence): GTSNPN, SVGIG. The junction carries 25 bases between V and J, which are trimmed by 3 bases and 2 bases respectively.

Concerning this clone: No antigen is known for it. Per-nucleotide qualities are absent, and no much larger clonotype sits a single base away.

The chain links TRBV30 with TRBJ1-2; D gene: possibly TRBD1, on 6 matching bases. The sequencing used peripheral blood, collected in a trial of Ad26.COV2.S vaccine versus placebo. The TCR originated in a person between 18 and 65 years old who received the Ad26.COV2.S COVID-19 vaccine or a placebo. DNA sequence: TGTGCCTGGAGCCACCCAAGGGGGGGATTGGATCTAAACTATGGCTACACCTTC. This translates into CAWSHPRGGLDLNYGYTF.